This entry concerns a single T cell receptor beta chain. The target antigen is unknown. Indicated time point: persistent/refractory GD, antithyroid drugs over 5 years with positive TRAb. From RNA extracted from PBMCs, the TCR library was made. Patients met American Thyroid Association criteria for Graves' disease. The data stem from a study of regulatory T cells in long-lasting Graves disease. The TCR beta library used iRepertoire HTBI primers with Arm-PCR amplification of CDR3. Each CDR3 protein is one row after TCRdb ran MiXCR on the multiplex PCR reads. The top ten hold approximately 6.4% of the sample, which has about 470,000 distinct CDR3 sequences, 20% to 25% seen once. The CDR3 runs 15 residues. V was trimmed by 4 bases and J by 5 bases, leaving 18 bases between them. CDR1 and CDR2 (germline): SGHRS, YFSETQ. The study, taken as a whole, reports: Thyroid tissue was not studied; only peripheral blood was. Among samples with persistent disease, TRBV28, TRBJ1-2 and TRBJ2-5 were favored. Accuracy might have suffered from few samples.

The chain employs TRBV5-1 and TRBJ1-1; a possible D gene is TRBD1 (5 bases). This TCR was recovered from a female donor with Graves disease. Sequencing used peripheral blood mononuclear cells (PBMCs), obtained when the disease was refractory, from a patient treated with antithyroid drugs. CDR3 amino acids: CASSPGSGVRTEAFF. In DNA, the CDR3 is TGCGCCAGCAGCCCAGGGTCGGGGGTGAGAACTGAAGCTTTCTTT.